This TCR beta chain was obtained from a study of long-term antiretroviral therapy in people with HIV. The study, taken as a whole, reports: Older ART regimens may have been in use when blood was drawn between the mid-2000s and the late 2010s.

The CDR3 contains 14 residues. Trimming stripped 4 bases from V and 2 bases from J, with 12 bases between. Germline CDR1 and CDR2: SGDLS and YYNGEE. On this clone: Its target is unknown.

Assay version v3.0 of immunoSEQ was used, and it was run at survey level. The repertoire was sequenced with immunoSEQ multiplex PCR; TCRdb's copy has only in-frame clones and lacks some. This sample has fewer than 55,000 clones, with about 95% found just once. The starting material was unsorted PBMCs, obtained 3.7 years after starting antiretroviral therapy. This receptor was obtained from a woman between 45 and 60 years old with HIV. This chain connects TRBV9 to TRBJ1-2; D is unresolved. The CDR3 protein is CASSPGSFNYGYTF. CDR3 sequence (DNA): TGTGCCAGCAGCCCCGGATCTTTCAACTATGGCTACACCTTC.